A single sample is the source of the 15 T cell receptor beta chains below, sequenced in a study of T cells after posttransplantation cyclophosphamide. Sequenced by immunoSEQ multiplex PCR; TCRdb stores in-frame clones only, minus some. The table lists approximately 50,000 clones, roughly 94% of them singletons. Sequences were obtained from PBMCs. The receptor set was obtained from a woman in her twenties or thirties in good health and a related stem cell transplant donor.

CDR3 region: CASSPKGVTYEQYF. The CDR3 region has the DNA TGTGCCAGCTCACCAAAAGGGGTAACCTACGAGCAGTACTTC. J is TRBJ2-7 and V is TRBV18, with a weak D call TRBD1 (5 bases). Germline loops: CDR1 KGHSH, CDR2 LQKENI. Trimming pared 2 bases from V and 2 bases from J, leaving 10 bases between. The CDR3 extends over 14 amino acids.

The chain employs TRBV7-2 and TRBJ1-5, with 10 bases fitting TRBD1. Trimming removed 1 base from V and 5 bases from J; junction bases left unmatched: 2. The CDR3 extends over 15 amino acids. CDR1 SGHTA and CDR2 FQGNSA come from the germline V gene. The CDR3 region has the DNA TGTGCCAGCAGCTTAGGAGGGACAGGGGATCAGCCCCAGCATTTT. Amino acid sequence: CASSLGGTGDQPQHF. Using reference TRBV7-2 and TRBJ1-5 for the parts outside the CDR3, the full variable domain is GAGVSQSPSNKVTEKGKDVELRCDPISGHTALYWYRQSLGQGLEFLIYFQGNSAPDKSGLPSDRFSAERTGGSVSTLTIQRTQQEDSAVYLCASSLGGTGDQPQHFGDGTRLSIL.

The chain links TRBV11-3 to TRBJ2-7; the D gene is possibly TRBD2 (6 bases). V lost 5 bases to trimming and J lost 6 bases, with 14 bases between them. This CDR3 is 13 amino acids long. Germline V CDR1 and CDR2: SGHNT, YENEEA. This chain's CDR3 is CASSQIGGSEQYF. CDR3 bases: TGTGCCAGCAGCCAGATCGGGGGATCCGAGCAGTACTTC.

V and J are TRBV4-1 and TRBJ2-7, with 9 bases fitting TRBD2. Trimming cost V 11 bases and J 1 base; bases outside gene matches: 12. The CDR3 sequence is 15 residues long. Germline lookup yields CDR1 MGHRA and CDR2 YSYEKL. The DNA of the CDR3 is TGCGCCTACTTGGGGACTAGCACTTTATCCTACGAGCAGTACTTC. Translated: CAYLGTSTLSYEQYF.

The rearrangement joins TRBV2 to TRBJ2-3; 11 bases fit TRBD2. The CDR3 is 14 residues long. Germline-derived CDR1 and CDR2 are SNHLY and FYNNEI. Trimming at V came to 8 bases and at J to 3 bases, leaving 4 bases not matched to a gene. The CDR3 loop reads CASRTSGGTDTQYF. Written as DNA, the CDR3 is TGTGCCAGCCGCACTAGCGGGGGAACAGATACGCAGTATTTT.

V usage is TRBV4-1 and J usage is TRBJ1-1, with TRBD1 matching 8 bases. Germline V gene lookup returns CDR1 MGHRA and CDR2 YSYEKL. V was pared by 1 base and J by 5 bases, with 6 bases of the junction left unmatched. This CDR3 comprises 15 residues. CDR3 residues: CASSQGQGPKTEAFF. In DNA, the CDR3 is TGCGCCAGCAGCCAAGGACAGGGGCCGAAGACTGAAGCTTTCTTT.

This chain joins TRBV9 and TRBJ1-2; no firm D call. CDR3 size: 15 residues. Trimming cost V 0 bases and J 7 bases, with 16 bases left between them. Germline V lookup: CDR1 SGDLS, CDR2 YYNGEE. The DNA of the CDR3 is TGTGCCAGCAGCGTAGGGGAGTTTGGTTCTAGTGGCTACACCTTC. It yields the protein CASSVGEFGSSGYTF. The full variable domain, with the rest looked up from reference TRBV9 and TRBJ1-2, is DSGVTQTPKHLITATGQRVTLRCSPRSGDLSVYWYQQSLDQGLQFLIQYYNGEERAKGNILERFSAQQFPDLHSELNLSSLELGDSALYFCASSVGEFGSSGYTFGSGTRLTVV.

The rearrangement joins TRBV6-1 to TRBJ2-7, with 11 bases fitting TRBD1. The junction had 7 bases not matched to a gene; V was cut back by 9 bases and J by 3 bases. The CDR3 totals 14 residues. CDR1 is MNHNS and CDR2 is SASEGT in the germline V gene. In DNA, the CDR3 is TGTGCCAGTTCCGGGACAGGGGGATTCTACGAGCAGTACTTC. Its protein product is CASSGTGGFYEQYF.

This chain joins TRBV10-3 and TRBJ1-3; D is unclear. Germline V CDR1 and CDR2: ENHRY, SYGVKD. V lost 0 bases and J lost 4, with 10 bases in between. The CDR3 is 15 amino acids. The CDR3 spells CAISESPNIGNTIYF. CDR3 nucleotides: TGTGCCATCAGTGAGTCGCCCAACATCGGAAACACCATATATTTT.

This clone was observed a handful of times. The V call is TRBV7-2, the J call TRBJ1-1; 7 positions agree with TRBD1. With 2 bases clipped from V and 4 bases from J, the junction kept 7 bases outside the gene matches. CDR3 size: 15 residues. Germline V gene lookup returns CDR1 SGHTA and CDR2 FQGNSA. The DNA of the CDR3 is TGTGCCAGCAGCTTAAATGGACAGGTGTCCACTGAAGCTTTCTTT. Translation gives CASSLNGQVSTEAFF. The full variable domain, completed using reference TRBV7-2 and TRBJ1-1, is GAGVSQSPSNKVTEKGKDVELRCDPISGHTALYWYRQSLGQGLEFLIYFQGNSAPDKSGLPSDRFSAERTGGSVSTLTIQRTQQEDSAVYLCASSLNGQVSTEAFFGQGTRLTVV.

The J gene is TRBJ2-5, the V gene TRBV7-8, with D maybe TRBD1 (7 bases). V lost 5 bases to trimming and J lost 5 bases, with 21 bases between them. The CDR3 runs to 16 residues. CDR1 and CDR2 from the germline V gene are SGHVS and FQNEAQ. The CDR3 reads CASSTWTGGAPETQYF. CDR3 DNA: TGTGCCAGCAGCACCTGGACAGGCGGGGCCCCCGAGACCCAGTACTTC.

In DNA form, the CDR3 reads TGTGCCAGCAGCTTAGTCACAGGGACCCAGCATTTT. This codes for CASSLVTGTQHF. This chain connects TRBV7-2 to TRBJ1-5; possible D gene TRBD1, 6 bases. The germline V gene encodes CDR1 SGHTA and CDR2 FQGNSA. The ends were cut back, 1 base at V and 11 bases at J, with 9 bases in the middle. The CDR3 length is 12 residues.

The chain uses TRBV14 and TRBJ1-3; 9 positions agree with TRBD1. This CDR3 is 17 amino acids long. Germline lookup yields CDR1 SGHDN and CDR2 FVKESK. Trimming at V came to 1 base and at J to 0 bases, leaving 4 bases not matched to a gene. CDR3 in DNA: TGTGCCAGCAGCCAAGGCGACAGGGGGAGCTCTGGAAACACCATATATTTT. Translated: CASSQGDRGSSGNTIYF.

The CDR3 DNA reads TGTGCCAGCAGCTTAGCCGGACAGGGAGGCTATGGCTACACCTTC. Protein sequence: CASSLAGQGGYGYTF. The rearrangement links TRBV7-9 to TRBJ1-2; 8 bases map to TRBD1. V dropped 0 bases and J dropped 4; count of bases not matched to a gene: 4. From germline, CDR1 is SEHNR and CDR2 FQNEAQ (reference sequence). CDR3 length equals 15 residues.

The chain carries TRBV13 and TRBJ2-1, with 7 bases aligning to TRBD1. Germline CDR1 reads PRHDT; CDR2 reads FYEKMQ (reference sequence). The ends lost 6 bases at V and 2 bases at J; junction bases unmatched: 4. The CDR3 covers 14 residues. DNA for the CDR3: TGTGCCAGCAGAGCCGGGACAGCCTACAATGAGCAGTTCTTC. Translated: CASRAGTAYNEQFF.